A single sample is the source of the 29 T cell receptor beta chains below, sequenced in a study of early T cells in non-severe SARS-CoV-2 infection. TCRdb used MiXCR to reprocess the 5' RACE reads, holding one entry per CDR3 protein. The sample lists around 26,000 distinct CDR3 sequences, roughly 4.8% seen once, with approximately 6.6% in the top ten. The sample comprised whole blood. The source of these receptors is an adult who was a healthcare worker with PCR-confirmed SARS-CoV-2 infection or an uninfected control (not recorded which).

CDR3 protein: CASSPSPWAYNEQFF. The CDR3 DNA sequence: TGTGCCAGCAGCCCTTCCCCCTGGGCGTACAATGAGCAGTTCTTC. This sequence joins TRBV3-1 and TRBJ2-1; D is uncertain. The CDR3 loop spans 15 amino acids. Per germline, CDR1 LGHDT and CDR2 YNNKEL (reference sequence). Trimming cost V 4 bases and J 4 bases, with 14 bases left between them.

This sequence joins TRBV7-6 and TRBJ2-3; D assignment may be TRBD1 or TRBD2 (6 bases each). Germline-derived CDR1 and CDR2 are SGHVS and FNYEAQ. The CDR3 length is 14 residues. Trimming pared 10 bases from V and 0 bases from J, leaving 14 bases between. CDR3 amino acids: CATGEAPSTDTQYF. The CDR3 region has the DNA TGTGCCACAGGGGAGGCTCCTAGCACAGATACGCAGTATTTT. Filled out from reference TRBV7-6 and TRBJ2-3, the complete variable domain reads GAGVSQSPRYKVTKRGQDVALRCDPISGHVSLYWYRQALGQGPEFLTYFNYEAQQDKSGLPNDRFSAERPEGSISTLTIQRTEQRDSAMYRCATGEAPSTDTQYFGPGTRLTVL.

At least ten counts were recorded for this clonotype. The chain uses TRBV27 and TRBJ1-1; 10 bases map to TRBD1. The CDR3 contains 13 residues. J lost 7 bases, V lost 6 bases, and 5 bases had no gene match. CDR1 is MNHEY and CDR2 is SMNVEV in the germline V gene (reference sequence). The CDR3 sequence: CASRPTGGIEAFF. The CDR3 DNA sequence: TGTGCCAGCAGGCCGACAGGGGGCATTGAAGCTTTCTTT.

This clonotype has at least ten counts. The CDR3 here is CASSIKSGYYNEQFF. CDR3 coding DNA: TGTGCCAGTAGTATAAAGAGCGGGTATTACAATGAGCAGTTCTTC. This sequence joins TRBV19 and TRBJ2-1, with a possible D match to TRBD2 (6 bases). The germline CDR1 and CDR2 sequences are LNHDA and SQIVND (reference sequence). This CDR3 has 15 residues. The V gene lost 2 bases and the J gene lost 4 bases, with 12 bases spanning the gap. The complete variable domain, with remaining parts taken from reference TRBV19 and TRBJ2-1, reads DGGITQSPKYLFRKEGQNVTLSCEQNLNHDAMYWYRQDPGQGLRLIYYSQIVNDFQKGDIAEGYSVSREKKESFPLTVTSAQKNPTAFYLCASSIKSGYYNEQFFGPGTRLTVL.

There are many counts of this clonotype. The chain has TRBV7-9 and TRBJ1-5; the D is unclear. The V end lost 5 bases, the J end lost 1 base, and 9 bases lay between the germline ends. The CDR3 has 14 residues. CDR1 and CDR2 from the germline V gene are SEHNR and FQNEAQ (reference sequence). The CDR3 nucleotides are TGTGCCAGCAGCCGGATGGGGAGCAATCAGCCCCAGCATTTT. As protein: CASSRMGSNQPQHF. The whole variable domain, filled in from reference TRBV7-9 and TRBJ1-5, reads DTGVSQNPRHKITKRGQNVTFRCDPISEHNRLYWYRQTLGQGPEFLTYFQNEAQLEKSRLLSDRFSAERPKGSFSTLEIQRTEQGDSAMYLCASSRMGSNQPQHFGDGTRLSIL.

CDR3 region: CASSSYRGGSTDTQYF. CDR3 sequence (DNA): TGTGCCAGCAGTTCGTACAGGGGAGGAAGCACAGATACGCAGTATTTT. This chain uses TRBV6-5 with TRBJ2-3; D perhaps matches TRBD1 (7 bases). V shed 4 bases and J shed 0 bases, with 14 bases lying between them. The length of the CDR3 is 16 residues. Looked up from germline, CDR1 is MNHEY and CDR2 is SVGAGI.

Many counts were recorded for this clonotype. The chain combines TRBV29-1 with TRBJ1-2; D might be TRBD1 (5 bases). CDR1 is SQVTM and CDR2 is ANQGSEA in the germline V gene. The CDR3 length is 14 residues. Trimming cost V 3 bases and J 0 bases, with 11 bases left between them. CDR3 nucleotide sequence: TGCAGCGTTGAGGCACAGGAATCTAACTATGGCTACACCTTC. Amino acid sequence: CSVEAQESNYGYTF.

This clonotype showed up many times. The chain combines TRBV7-6 with TRBJ1-2, with 8 nucleotides matching TRBD1. V lost 5 bases, J lost 5 bases, and 7 bases stayed unmatched. Germline CDR1 and CDR2: SGHVS and FNYEAQ. The CDR3 runs 14 residues. The CDR3 sequence: CASSPGDRWYGYTF. CDR3 sequence (DNA): TGTGCCAGCAGCCCAGGGGACAGGTGGTATGGCTACACCTTC.

This clonotype was recorded many times. The genes are TRBV18 and TRBJ2-4; 8 bases agree with TRBD1. Germline CDR1 is KGHSH and CDR2 is LQKENI. The V gene end was trimmed by 2 bases and the J gene end by 6 bases; junction bases not matched to a gene: 9. This CDR3 comprises 16 residues. The CDR3 sequence is CASSPSPGDRRNIQYF. Here the CDR3 DNA reads TGTGCCAGCTCACCATCCCCGGGGGACAGGAGAAACATTCAGTACTTC. Using reference TRBV18 and TRBJ2-4 for the parts outside the CDR3, the full variable domain is NAGVMQNPRHLVRRRGQEARLRCSPMKGHSHVYWYRQLPEEGLKFMVYLQKENIIDESGMPKERFSAEFPKEGPSILRIQQVVRGDSAAYFCASSPSPGDRRNIQYFGAGTRLSVL.

This clonotype was counted ten times or more. The V call is TRBV18, the J call TRBJ1-3; D remains unclear. Germline V gene lookup returns CDR1 KGHSH and CDR2 LQKENI. The CDR3 runs 15 residues. Between the trimmed V and J ends, which lost 2 bases and 0 bases, there was a span of 8 bases. Written as DNA, the CDR3 is TGTGCCAGCTCACCAACCCAAACCTCTGGAAACACCATATATTTT. It is translated as CASSPTQTSGNTIYF.

This clonotype was seen many times. The V gene is TRBV6-1, the J gene TRBJ2-2; D is possibly TRBD1 or TRBD2 (5 bases each). The CDR3 loop spans 16 amino acids. Trimming took off 8 bases at V and 4 bases at J, with 20 bases between the two ends. Germline-derived CDR1 and CDR2 are MNHNS and SASEGT. The CDR3 DNA is TGTGCCAGCCGTCCAGGGCGGCTAGCCGGCACCGGGGAGCTGTTTTTT. Translated, it gives CASRPGRLAGTGELFF.

This clonotype appeared many times. The rearrangement joins TRBV6-1 to TRBJ1-5, with no clear D. The V gene lost 0 bases and the J gene lost 2 bases, with 11 bases spanning the gap. This CDR3 is built from 16 residues. Germline-derived CDR1 and CDR2 are MNHNS and SASEGT. CDR3 sequence: CASSEALFRGNQPQHF. CDR3 DNA sequence: TGTGCCAGCAGTGAAGCGCTTTTTAGGGGCAATCAGCCCCAGCATTTT.

This clonotype appeared many times. The chain has TRBV30 and TRBJ1-2, with D possibly being TRBD1 (6 bases). The CDR3 extends over 15 amino acids. Germline loops: CDR1 GTSNPN, CDR2 SVGIG (reference sequence). V was pared by 8 bases and J by 1 base, with 20 bases between. CDR3 DNA sequence: TGTGCCGGTGGCCTGGGGGCGGGCCATAACTATGGCTACACCTTC. Translating it yields CAGGLGAGHNYGYTF. The full variable domain, completed using reference TRBV30 and TRBJ1-2, is SQTIHQWPATLVQPVGSPLSLECTVEGTSNPNLYWYRQAAGRGLQLLFYSVGIGQISSEVPQNLSASRPQDRQFILSSKKLLLSDSGFYLCAGGLGAGHNYGYTFGSGTRLTVV.

This clonotype showed up just a few times. The chain recombines TRBV6-6 with TRBJ2-7; TRBD2 agrees at 12 bases. In germline, CDR1 is MNHNY, CDR2 SVGAGI (reference sequence). This CDR3 is 15 amino acids long. Trimming removed 6 bases from V and 0 bases from J; junction bases left unmatched: 3. For the CDR3, the DNA is TGTGCCAGCAGAACTAGCGGGGGGAGCTCCTACGAGCAGTACTTC. Its translation: CASRTSGGSSYEQYF.

This clonotype was counted a few times. This chain uses TRBV12-3 or TRBV12-4 with TRBJ1-6; no definite D call. The V end lost 6 bases, the J end lost 10 bases, and 10 bases lay between the germline ends. The CDR3 totals 12 residues. CDR3 protein: CASRNHYSPLHF. CDR3 nucleotides: TGTGCCAGCAGGAACCACTACTCACCCCTCCACTTT.

This clonotype appeared many times. The chain combines TRBV5-1 with TRBJ2-2; 10 nucleotides match TRBD2. The J segment lost 4 bases and the V segment lost 3 bases, leaving 6 bases of the junction unmatched. The CDR3 length is 16 residues. Germline V CDR1 and CDR2: SGHRS, YFSETQ. This CDR3 is CASSSPSGSSTGELFF. The CDR3 region has the DNA TGCGCCAGCAGCTCCCCTAGCGGGAGCTCCACCGGGGAGCTGTTTTTT.

This clonotype was seen only a few times. This chain connects TRBV20-1 to TRBJ2-7; D may be TRBD2 (5 bases). The CDR3 extends over 13 amino acids. Germline V gene data show CDR1 as DFQATT and CDR2 as SNEGSKA (reference sequence). With 0 bases removed from V and 3 bases from J, the gap between germline ends came to 9 bases. The CDR3 sequence: CSARDGENYEQYF. CDR3 DNA sequence: TGCAGTGCTAGAGACGGGGAAAACTACGAGCAGTACTTC.

This clonotype was observed many times. The chain carries TRBV6-1 and TRBJ1-6; no reliable D call. Germline CDR1 and CDR2: MNHNS and SASEGT. There are 14 residues in the CDR3. With 7 bases removed from V and 7 bases from J, the gap between germline ends came to 14 bases. The CDR3 spells CASKTRVMNSPLHF. The DNA for the CDR3 is TGTGCCAGCAAGACGAGGGTTATGAATTCACCCCTCCACTTT.

This chain joins TRBV18 and TRBJ1-1, with D unresolved. Per germline, CDR1 KGHSH and CDR2 LQKENI. The CDR3 length is 13 residues. V lost 3 bases and J 3 bases, leaving 8 bases between the germline ends. The CDR3 DNA reads as TGTGCCAGCTCACCGGATGGGTACACTGAAGCTTTCTTT. Amino acid sequence: CASSPDGYTEAFF.

This clonotype was detected ten times or more. Here the CDR3 DNA reads TGCAGCGTCGGACCTTCACAAGACACTGAAGCTTTCTTT. Residues: CSVGPSQDTEAFF. This chain connects TRBV29-1 to TRBJ1-1; D is unresolved. The CDR3 sequence is 13 residues long. CDR1 is SQVTM and CDR2 is ANQGSEA in the germline V gene. V shed 6 bases and J shed 3 bases, with 14 bases lying between them.

This clonotype was seen more than once but under ten times. The V call is TRBV9, the J call TRBJ2-3; D gene ambiguous. CDR1 SGDLS and CDR2 YYNGEE come from the germline V gene. The CDR3 covers 16 residues. V lost 0 bases, J lost 5 bases, and 16 bases lay in between. The CDR3 bases are TGTGCCAGCAGCGTAGGATCTATCCTCCGTATAGATACGCAGTATTTT. This codes for CASSVGSILRIDTQYF. The whole variable domain, remainder taken from reference TRBV9 and TRBJ2-3, is DSGVTQTPKHLITATGQRVTLRCSPRSGDLSVYWYQQSLDQGLQFLIQYYNGEERAKGNILERFSAQQFPDLHSELNLSSLELGDSALYFCASSVGSILRIDTQYFGPGTRLTVL.

CDR3 coding DNA: TGCGCCAGCAGCTGGGGGACAGGAGCGAACACTGAAGCTTTCTTT. It translates to CASSWGTGANTEAFF. This chain uses TRBV5-1 with TRBJ1-1; 8 nucleotides match TRBD1. CDR1 and CDR2 (germline): SGHRS, YFSETQ. Germline trimming cut 3 bases from V and 1 base from J; bases unmatched to any gene: 5. The CDR3 has 15 amino acids.

In its sample, this clonotype was seen many times. V and J are TRBV6-6 and TRBJ1-4; 8 positions agree with TRBD1. Germline loops: CDR1 MNHNY, CDR2 SVGAGI (reference sequence). The J segment lost 7 bases and the V segment lost 6 bases, leaving 10 bases of the junction unmatched. The CDR3 has 15 amino acids. CDR3 loop: CASRPGQGRGEKLFF. The CDR3, as DNA: TGTGCCAGCAGACCCGGACAGGGTCGTGGTGAAAAACTGTTTTTT.

This clonotype came up many times. The J gene is TRBJ1-2, the V gene TRBV15; D is possibly TRBD1 (6 bases). The germline CDR1 and CDR2 sequences are LNHNV and YYDKDF (reference sequence). V was pared by 8 bases and J by 4 bases, with 17 bases between. This CDR3 contains 14 residues. CDR3 in amino acids: CATGSGDTSYGYTF. In nucleotides, the CDR3 is TGTGCCACCGGTTCCGGGGACACCTCCTATGGCTACACCTTC.

Sample share makes this clonotype medium-sized. The chain employs TRBV20-1 and TRBJ2-7; D may be TRBD2 (7 bases). The CDR3 runs 15 residues. Per germline, CDR1 DFQATT and CDR2 SNEGSKA (reference sequence). V lost 5 bases, J lost 4 bases, and 21 bases lay in between. The CDR3 DNA reads as TGCAGTGCTTTCGGGGGGCCCCGGAATCAGTACGAGCAGTACTTC. Translating gives CSAFGGPRNQYEQYF.

This clonotype was seen repeatedly, ten times or more. The chain links TRBV28 to TRBJ2-7; 7 bases are shared with TRBD1. The CDR3 is 16 amino acids. Trimming at V came to 2 bases and at J to 1 base, leaving 8 bases not matched to a gene. Germline lookup yields CDR1 MDHEN and CDR2 SYDVKM. This CDR3 is CASSLGVTGLSYEQYF. CDR3 DNA sequence: TGTGCCAGCAGTTTAGGGGTGACAGGGCTGTCCTACGAGCAGTACTTC.

This clonotype was counted many times. The chain carries TRBV6-1 and TRBJ2-7, with 9 bases that match TRBD1. The V gene end was trimmed by 2 bases and the J gene end by 2 bases; junction bases not matched to a gene: 4. The CDR3 extends over 15 amino acids. The germline CDR1 and CDR2 sequences are MNHNS and SASEGT. The CDR3 loop is CASSEWDRAPYEQYF. The CDR3 bases are TGTGCCAGCAGTGAATGGGACAGGGCCCCCTACGAGCAGTACTTC.

This clonotype was observed at least ten times. This chain's CDR3 is CSATRGGGEKLFF. The CDR3 bases are TGCAGTGCTACCAGGGGAGGGGGTGAAAAACTGTTTTTT. V usage is TRBV20-1 and J usage is TRBJ1-4, with a tentative D call TRBD1 (6 bases). The CDR3 is made up of 13 amino acids. Trimming removed 4 bases from V and 7 bases from J, with 13 bases in between. Per germline, CDR1 DFQATT and CDR2 SNEGSKA (reference sequence).

This chain uses TRBV6-5 with TRBJ1-5, with D unclear. Germline V gene data show CDR1 as MNHEY and CDR2 as SVGAGI. V was clipped by 4 bases and J by 7 bases, with 17 bases between them. This CDR3 has 15 residues. DNA for the CDR3: TGTGCCAGCAGTTCCCGGAACTCGGGAGAGCAGCCCCAGCATTTT. Protein: CASSSRNSGEQPQHF.